This TCR beta chain was identified in a study of brain T cells in children with intractable seizures. CDR3 length: 16 amino acids. V gave up 0 bases and J gave up 10 bases, with 19 bases separating them. Germline V CDR1 and CDR2: WSHSY, SAAADI. The sequenced cases were selected for having the highest brain T cell transcript signatures. This clone has only a few counts. TCRdb's table, derived via immunoSEQ multiplex PCR, lists solely in-frame clones and lacks some. The sample lists over 7,500 clones; 69% were seen once. The material was resected brain tissue, obtained at surgery. This sequence joins TRBV10-2 and TRBJ2-1, with D possibly TRBD2 on 5 matching bases. The receptor comes from a girl aged 2-10 years with tuberous sclerosis and intractable seizures. CDR3 nucleotide sequence: TGCGCCAGCAGTGAGTCGATAAGCGGTGTGTTGAGCGAGCAGTTCTTC. Translating it yields CASSESISGVLSEQFF.